A single sample is the source of the 11 T cell receptor beta chains below, sequenced in a study of blood T cell repertoires in COVID-19. Generated by immunoSEQ multiplex PCR, the TCRdb table keeps only in-frame clones and is missing some. Among 200,000 or so clones listed, 80% to 90% were seen once. Sequencing was done on a sample of PBMCs or T cells enriched from blood (not recorded which). Source of these receptors: a woman in her thirties or forties with acute COVID-19.

The genes are TRBV18 and TRBJ2-2; 7 bases fit TRBD2. Germline trimming cut 5 bases from V and 0 bases from J; bases unmatched to any gene: 15. Germline CDR1 and CDR2: KGHSH and LQKENI. The CDR3 length is 19 residues. The CDR3 DNA is TGTGCCAGCTCATCACTACCCGTGGCTAGCGGAACGAACACCGGGGAGCTGTTTTTT. Residues: CASSSLPVASGTNTGELFF.

This clone showed up just once. V usage is TRBV30 and J usage is TRBJ1-2, with D possibly matching TRBD1 (5 bases). Germline lookup yields CDR1 GTSNPN and CDR2 SVGIG (reference sequence). The CDR3 length is 13 residues. The V end was cut by 3 bases, the J end by 1 base, with 9 bases between. CDR3 sequence: CAWRGTFNYGYTF. The DNA of the CDR3 is TGTGCCTGGAGGGGGACTTTTAACTATGGCTACACCTTC. The complete variable domain, with remaining parts taken from reference TRBV30 and TRBJ1-2, reads SQTIHQWPATLVQPVGSPLSLECTVEGTSNPNLYWYRQAAGRGLQLLFYSVGIGQISSEVPQNLSASRPQDRQFILSSKKLLLSDSGFYLCAWRGTFNYGYTFGSGTRLTVV.

The rearrangement joins TRBV28 to TRBJ1-1; no definite D call. The CDR3 sequence is 14 residues long. Per germline, CDR1 MDHEN and CDR2 SYDVKM. Trimming took 6 bases from V and 2 from J, leaving 13 bases between them. CDR3 loop: CASSGEGRNTEAFF. For the CDR3, the DNA is TGTGCCAGCAGCGGGGAGGGCCGAAACACTGAAGCTTTCTTT.

This sequence joins TRBV7-2 and TRBJ2-2, with D unresolved. The length of the CDR3 is 13 residues. Deletions cut 2 bases from V and 7 bases from J, with 8 bases between. Germline assignment: CDR1 SGHTA and CDR2 FQGNSA. The CDR3 DNA reads as TGTGCCAGCAGCTTACGGGTGGACGGGGAGCTGTTTTTT. It codes for CASSLRVDGELFF. The variable domain in full, with the rest retrieved from reference TRBV7-2 and TRBJ2-2, is GAGVSQSPSNKVTEKGKDVELRCDPISGHTALYWYRQSLGQGLEFLIYFQGNSAPDKSGLPSDRFSAERTGGSVSTLTIQRTQQEDSAVYLCASSLRVDGELFFGEGSRLTVL.

This clone was seen once. The chain links TRBV6-2 or TRBV6-3 to TRBJ2-7, with D tentatively TRBD1 or TRBD2 (5 bases each). The V and J ends lost 6 bases and 3 bases respectively, with 18 bases between them. The germline V gene has CDR1 MNHEY and CDR2 SVGEGT. CDR3 size: 15 residues. The CDR3 sequence: CASSRGFTSIYEQYF. The CDR3, as DNA: TGTGCCAGCAGCCGGGGCTTTACCTCAATCTACGAGCAGTACTTC.

As for this clone: At one end, the junction sequence differs from germline, possibly due to a read error. The CDR3 here is CAISAVSGNTIYF. The DNA for the CDR3 is TGTGCCATCAGTGCCGTCTCTGGCAACACCATATATTTT. The chain couples TRBV10-3 to TRBJ1-3; D unclear. This CDR3 is built from 13 residues. Looked up from germline, CDR1 is ENHRY and CDR2 is SYGVKD.

The chain joins TRBV4-2 to TRBJ2-1, with 8 bases lining up with TRBD2. Germline CDR1 and CDR2: LGHNA and YNFKEQ. The CDR3 runs 15 residues. The ends lost 1 base at V and 5 bases at J; junction bases unmatched: 4. CDR3 bases: TGTGCCAGCAGCCAAGGAGTAGCGGGGAACAATGAGCAGTTCTTC. Amino acid sequence: CASSQGVAGNNEQFF.

The CDR3 coding sequence is TGTGCCTGGAATGGACAGTTGAATAGCAATCAGCCCCAGCATTTT. Translation: CAWNGQLNSNQPQHF. The V and J genes are TRBV30 and TRBJ1-5, with D maybe TRBD1 (6 bases). The CDR3 sequence is 15 residues long. The germline V gene encodes CDR1 GTSNPN and CDR2 SVGIG (reference sequence). Trimming pared 4 bases from V and 0 bases from J, leaving 13 bases between.

This clone was picked up a small number of times. This chain uses TRBV19 with TRBJ1-1; TRBD1 matches 10 bases. The germline CDR1 and CDR2 sequences are LNHDA and SQIVND (reference sequence). V shed 8 bases and J 4 bases; nucleotides not matched to a gene: 4. This CDR3 is built from 13 residues. In DNA, the CDR3 is TGTGCCAGTGGACAGGGGGGAGTCACTGAAGCTTTCTTT. Its protein is CASGQGGVTEAFF. Filled out from reference TRBV19 and TRBJ1-1, the complete variable domain reads DGGITQSPKYLFRKEGQNVTLSCEQNLNHDAMYWYRQDPGQGLRLIYYSQIVNDFQKGDIAEGYSVSREKKESFPLTVTSAQKNPTAFYLCASGQGGVTEAFFGQGTRLTVV.

The V call is TRBV30, the J call TRBJ1-3, with a weak D call TRBD1 (5 bases). The length of the CDR3 is 13 residues. Germline V gene data show CDR1 as GTSNPN and CDR2 as SVGIG (reference sequence). Trimming left V 4 bases short and J 4 bases short, with 11 bases between. The CDR3: CAWNRGKGNTIYF. The CDR3 DNA reads TGTGCCTGGAATAGGGGCAAGGGAAACACCATATATTTT. Combining the CDR3 with reference TRBV30 and TRBJ1-3 gives the whole variable domain SQTIHQWPATLVQPVGSPLSLECTVEGTSNPNLYWYRQAAGRGLQLLFYSVGIGQISSEVPQNLSASRPQDRQFILSSKKLLLSDSGFYLCAWNRGKGNTIYFGEGSWLTVV.

The V call is TRBV7-9, the J call TRBJ1-1, with TRBD1 as a possible D gene (6 bases). CDR1 and CDR2 from the germline V gene are SEHNR and FQNEAQ (reference sequence). Trimming pared 5 bases from V and 5 bases from J, leaving 12 bases between. The CDR3 is 13 amino acids. The CDR3 DNA reads TGTGCCAGCAGCCCGCAGGGGCGGACTGAAGCTTTCTTT. Amino acid sequence: CASSPQGRTEAFF.